This entry describes one TCR beta chain. The data belong to a study of blood T cell repertoires in COVID-19. Study-level background: From the United States, Italy and Spain came samples of acute and convalescent COVID-19.

TCRdb's copy holds only in-frame clones and misses some; the assay was immunoSEQ multiplex PCR. The table has approximately 54,000 clones, 90% seen once. The germline CDR1 and CDR2 sequences are SGHNT and YYREEE (reference sequence). This CDR3 spans 15 amino acids. Trimming left V 6 bases short and J 5 bases short, with 15 bases between. V gene TRBV5-4 combines with J gene TRBJ1-6; TRBD1 is a possible D gene (6 bases). The source is a woman in her 40s with active COVID-19. Sequenced sample: peripheral blood. CDR3 loop: CASTSGGQNNSPLHF. For the CDR3, the DNA is TGTGCCAGCACCAGCGGCGGACAGAATAATTCACCCCTCCACTTT.